These 28 T cell receptor beta chains were all obtained from the same sample, sequenced in a study of vaccination and CD4 T cells after COVID-19. Cultured CD4+ T cell DNA was sequenced using the Oncomine TCR Beta short-read assay. Each CDR3 protein gets one entry after TCRdb re-called the PCR reads with MiXCR. The sample consists of around 14,000 distinct CDR3 sequences, roughly 50% of them appearing once. Antigens for these TCRs are unknown. Treatment reported: approximately nine-day PBMC culture with coronavirus spike peptide pools or control peptides (ViraFEST assay). Sequenced material: CD4+ T cells from blood, cultured in vitro, taken before SARS-CoV-2 vaccination. The receptors stem from a human donor who had recovered from COVID-19.

The rearrangement joins TRBV2 to TRBJ2-3; D not resolved. The germline V gene encodes CDR1 SNHLY and CDR2 FYNNEI. V was pared by 1 base and J by 1 base, with 6 bases between. The CDR3 is 14 amino acids. Here the CDR3 reads CASSEGMGTDTQYF. The CDR3 region has the DNA TGTGCCAGCAGTGAAGGGATGGGCACAGATACGCAGTATTTT.

The J gene is TRBJ1-2, the V gene TRBV6-5; D perhaps matches TRBD1 (5 bases). The germline gives CDR1 MNHEY, CDR2 SVGAGI. This CDR3 comprises 20 residues. Deletions cut 1 base from V and 2 bases from J, with 26 bases between. As DNA, the CDR3 is TGTGCCAGCAGTTACTTGAGAGGGGCTCCCGGGGGACGGGTAAACTATGGCTACACCTTC. Its protein is CASSYLRGAPGGRVNYGYTF.

This CDR3 is CASSYAGTGGSPLHF. The CDR3, as DNA: TGTGCCAGCAGTTATGCCGGGACAGGGGGTTCACCCCTCCACTTT. The rearrangement links TRBV6-5 to TRBJ1-6; 11 bases map to TRBD1. V shed 3 bases and J 9 bases; nucleotides not matched to a gene: 4. Germline V gene data show CDR1 as MNHEY and CDR2 as SVGAGI. The CDR3 sequence is 15 residues long.

This clonotype has only a few counts. The chain is built from TRBV28 and TRBJ1-6; no clear D. Trimming removed 2 bases from V and 10 bases from J, with 9 bases in between. CDR1 and CDR2 (germline): MDHEN, SYDVKM. The CDR3 length is 13 residues. The CDR3 here is CASSLGRGSPLHF. The CDR3 bases are TGTGCCAGCAGTTTAGGGCGGGGATCACCCCTCCACTTT.

This clonotype was observed once. This sequence joins TRBV19 and TRBJ1-5; D is perhaps TRBD1 (5 bases). Trimming left V 5 bases short and J 4 bases short, with 9 bases between. The CDR3 has 13 residues. Per germline, CDR1 LNHDA and CDR2 SQIVND (reference sequence). The CDR3 region has the DNA TGTGCCAGTAGTGGGGACCGAAATCAGCCCCAGCATTTT. This gives the protein CASSGDRNQPQHF. Full variable domain (remainder filled in from reference TRBV19 and TRBJ1-5): DGGITQSPKYLFRKEGQNVTLSCEQNLNHDAMYWYRQDPGQGLRLIYYSQIVNDFQKGDIAEGYSVSREKKESFPLTVTSAQKNPTAFYLCASSGDRNQPQHFGDGTRLSIL.

This sequence joins TRBV7-2 and TRBJ2-1; D is perhaps TRBD2 (6 bases). The V gene lost 0 bases and the J gene lost 4 bases, with 16 bases spanning the gap. This CDR3 has 17 residues. Germline-derived CDR1 and CDR2 are SGHTA and FQGNSA. CDR3 protein: CASSLAELAAGYNEQFF. The CDR3 DNA sequence: TGTGCCAGCAGCTTAGCAGAACTAGCCGCAGGATACAATGAGCAGTTCTTC.

This clonotype has a handful of counts. V and J are TRBV6-1 and TRBJ1-5; D is perhaps TRBD1 (6 bases). V was pared by 7 bases and J by 0 bases, with 10 bases between. CDR1 is MNHNS, CDR2 SASEGT, per germline. The CDR3 sequence is 14 residues long. In nucleotides, the CDR3 is TGTGCCAGCATGGAGGGGGTTAGCAATCAGCCCCAGCATTTT. The encoded protein is CASMEGVSNQPQHF.

This clonotype was counted only a few times. The rearrangement uses TRBV19 and TRBJ1-3; D possibly corresponds to TRBD1 (6 bases). Germline CDR1 LNHDA, CDR2 SQIVND (reference sequence). There are 15 residues in the CDR3. V was shortened by 2 bases and J by 1 base, with 9 bases between the two germline ends. CDR3 DNA sequence: TGTGCCAGTAGTATATACGGGACATCTGGAAACACCATATATTTT. This translates into CASSIYGTSGNTIYF.

The V and J genes are TRBV5-1 and TRBJ2-1, with 8 bases aligning to TRBD2. Germline CDR1 SGHRS, CDR2 YFSETQ. The J segment lost 3 bases and the V segment lost 1 base, leaving 3 bases of the junction unmatched. The CDR3 covers 15 residues. DNA for the CDR3: TGCGCCAGCAGCTTGCGAACTAGCGGCTACAATGAGCAGTTCTTC. Residues: CASSLRTSGYNEQFF. The complete variable domain, with remaining parts taken from reference TRBV5-1 and TRBJ2-1, reads KAGVTQTPRYLIKTRGQQVTLSCSPISGHRSVSWYQQTPGQGLQFLFEYFSETQRNKGNFPGRFSGRQFSNSRSEMNVSTLELGDSALYLCASSLRTSGYNEQFFGPGTRLTVL.

The genes are TRBV7-8 and TRBJ1-3; D is unresolved. Germline V gene lookup returns CDR1 SGHVS and CDR2 FQNEAQ. The CDR3 has 14 residues. V was cut by 5 bases and J by 3 bases, with 11 bases left in between. The CDR3 DNA reads as TGTGCCAGCAGCGGTGGAGGCTTTGGAAACACCATATATTTT. It is translated as CASSGGGFGNTIYF.

In its sample, this clonotype was seen a few times. The J gene is TRBJ2-7, the V gene TRBV6-1, with 11 bases matching TRBD1. In germline, CDR1 is MNHNS, CDR2 SASEGT. V dropped 0 bases and J dropped 7; count of bases not matched to a gene: 11. The CDR3 totals 17 residues. The CDR3 loop reads CASSEAWGDRGSKEQYF. CDR3 nucleotides: TGTGCCAGCAGTGAAGCTTGGGGGGACAGGGGGTCGAAAGAGCAGTACTTC.

V usage is TRBV7-2 and J usage is TRBJ2-1; 9 bases are shared with TRBD2. Trimming cost V 1 base and J 9 bases; bases outside gene matches: 7. CDR3 length equals 15 residues. Germline assignment: CDR1 SGHTA and CDR2 FQGNSA. The chain's CDR3 is CASSLEGTSSREQFF. CDR3 bases: TGTGCCAGCAGCTTAGAAGGGACTAGCTCCCGTGAGCAGTTCTTC.

This clonotype was seen a few times. J is TRBJ1-3 and V is TRBV15; no clear D gene. Germline V gene sequence: CDR1 LNHNV, CDR2 YYDKDF (reference sequence). Trimming removed 0 bases from V and 4 bases from J, with 19 bases in between. The CDR3 runs to 18 residues. The CDR3 loop reads CATSRELPGRLSGNTIYF. In nucleotides, the CDR3 is TGTGCCACCAGCAGAGAACTCCCGGGAAGACTCTCGGGAAACACCATATATTTT.

The rearrangement links TRBV12-3 or TRBV12-4 to TRBJ2-7; 8 nucleotides agree with TRBD1. The V and J ends lost 3 bases and 4 bases, in that order; junction bases with no gene match: 5. The CDR3 length is 14 residues. CDR3 coding DNA: TGTGCCAGCAGTTTCGGGGACAGGCGGTACGAGCAGTACTTC. This sequence encodes CASSFGDRRYEQYF.

V usage is TRBV12-3 or TRBV12-4 and J usage is TRBJ1-2; D not certain. The V end was cut by 2 bases, the J end by 9 bases, with 16 bases between. The CDR3 length is 14 residues. The CDR3 region is CASSLSGRSLRYTF. In DNA, the CDR3 is TGTGCCAGCAGTTTAAGCGGCCGCAGCTTGCGCTACACCTTC.

V is TRBV27 and J is TRBJ1-5, with D tentatively TRBD1 (5 bases). The CDR3 extends over 14 amino acids. Germline assignment: CDR1 MNHEY and CDR2 SMNVEV (reference sequence). Trimming left V 5 bases short and J 3 bases short, with 11 bases between. DNA for the CDR3: TGTGCCAGCAGTCCCCAGGGAGTCAATCAGCCCCAGCATTTT. It yields the protein CASSPQGVNQPQHF.

V gene TRBV10-1 combines with J gene TRBJ1-1, with a tentative D call TRBD1 (6 bases). This CDR3 region has 14 residues. With 8 bases removed from V and 0 bases from J, the gap between germline ends came to 13 bases. Germline values: CDR1 WNHNN, CDR2 SYGVQD (reference sequence). The CDR3 DNA sequence: TGCGCCAGCGGAGAGACAGGTATGAACACTGAAGCTTTCTTT. Its protein product is CASGETGMNTEAFF.

This chain joins TRBV4-2 and TRBJ2-3, with D unclear. The CDR3 loop spans 15 amino acids. V was shortened by 1 base and J by 1 base, with 9 bases between the two germline ends. The germline V gene has CDR1 LGHNA and CDR2 YNFKEQ. CDR3 sequence reads: CASSQVVVRTDTQYF. Here the CDR3 DNA reads TGTGCCAGCAGCCAAGTAGTTGTCCGCACAGATACGCAGTATTTT.

This clonotype has only a few counts. CDR3 in DNA: TGTGCCAGCACTCGGGACAGTTCCTATGGCTACACCTTC. Protein: CASTRDSSYGYTF. V and J are TRBV6-1 and TRBJ1-2; the match to TRBD1 covers 7 bases. Losses at the gene ends were 7 bases for V and 4 bases for J; bases not matched to a gene: 6. The CDR3 extends over 13 amino acids. Germline CDR1 MNHNS, CDR2 SASEGT.

In this sample, this clonotype turned up a few times. This CDR3 reads CASSLDGLHVSPLHF. As DNA, the CDR3 is TGTGCCAGCAGCTTAGATGGGCTCCACGTTTCACCCCTCCACTTT. The V gene is TRBV7-9, the J gene TRBJ1-6; D gene uncertain. Germline CDR1 SEHNR, CDR2 FQNEAQ (reference sequence). The germline V and J ends were trimmed by 1 base and 9 bases, with 13 bases remaining between them. CDR3 length: 15 residues.

The chain joins TRBV4-2 to TRBJ1-2; weak D call: TRBD1 (5 bases). Germline values: CDR1 LGHNA, CDR2 YNFKEQ. Trimming took 0 bases from V and 2 from J, leaving 10 bases between them. This CDR3 contains 15 residues. The CDR3 DNA is TGTGCCAGCAGCCAAGACTGGGGGGGAAACTATGGCTACACCTTC. Encoded protein: CASSQDWGGNYGYTF.

This clonotype was found a few times. The chain employs TRBV6-5 and TRBJ2-5; tentatively, D is TRBD2 (6 bases). Between the trimmed V and J ends, which lost 2 bases and 3 bases, there was a span of 19 bases. CDR1 and CDR2 from the germline V gene are MNHEY and SVGAGI. The CDR3 has 17 amino acids. CDR3 in amino acids: CASSYRLRRGSKETQYF. CDR3 sequence (DNA): TGTGCCAGCAGTTACCGATTGAGACGGGGGTCCAAAGAGACCCAGTACTTC.

V gene TRBV11-2 combines with J gene TRBJ2-5; TRBD2 matches at 9 bases. The CDR3 consists of 17 residues. Germline CDR1 SGHAT, CDR2 FQNNGV. V lost 1 base to trimming and J lost 2 bases; unmatched junction nucleotides: 8. The DNA for the CDR3 is TGTGCCAGCAGCTTAGGAGGTAGCGGGAGCCCTCAAGAGACCCAGTACTTC. Protein: CASSLGGSGSPQETQYF.

Here the CDR3 DNA reads TGTGCCAGCAGCCCCCGGAGGAGGTTAGAGACCCAGTACTTC. It specifies CASSPRRRLETQYF. The J gene is TRBJ2-5, the V gene TRBV28, with D perhaps matching TRBD2 (5 bases). V was cut by 6 bases and J by 4 bases, with 15 bases left in between. The CDR3 contains 14 residues. Germline V gives CDR1 MDHEN, CDR2 SYDVKM.

This clonotype came up once. The CDR3 DNA is TGCAGTGCTAGGGGGCAGGTCTCCTACAATGAGCAGTTCTTC. It specifies CSARGQVSYNEQFF. The chain joins TRBV20-1 to TRBJ2-1, with TRBD1 as a possible D gene (5 bases). CDR1 and CDR2 (germline): DFQATT, SNEGSKA (reference sequence). V lost 3 bases to trimming and J lost 0 bases, with 9 bases between them. This CDR3 has 14 amino acids.

This chain links TRBV5-1 with TRBJ1-2; D is unclear. CDR1 SGHRS and CDR2 YFSETQ come from the germline V gene. V lost 4 bases to trimming and J lost 5 bases, with 15 bases between them. CDR3 length: 14 amino acids. The CDR3 is CASSVETGKYGYTF. The CDR3 nucleotides read TGCGCCAGCAGCGTAGAGACGGGCAAGTATGGCTACACCTTC.

The V call is TRBV5-1, the J call TRBJ2-7, with D unclear. The CDR3 is made up of 13 amino acids. Germline CDR1 reads SGHRS; CDR2 reads YFSETQ. Trimming pared 6 bases from V and 3 bases from J, leaving 13 bases between. The CDR3 reads CASTYQGGYEQYF. DNA of the CDR3: TGCGCCAGCACCTACCAAGGCGGCTACGAGCAGTACTTC.

This chain uses TRBV28 with TRBJ1-5; weak D call: TRBD1 (5 bases). The CDR3 has 17 amino acids. Germline lookup yields CDR1 MDHEN and CDR2 SYDVKM. Trimming shortened V by 7 bases and J by 5 bases, and 24 bases separated the two germline ends. CDR3 in DNA: TGTGCCAGCATCCAGGGTAGGATGGGGTACAAGGATCAGCCCCAGCATTTT. Encoded protein: CASIQGRMGYKDQPQHF.